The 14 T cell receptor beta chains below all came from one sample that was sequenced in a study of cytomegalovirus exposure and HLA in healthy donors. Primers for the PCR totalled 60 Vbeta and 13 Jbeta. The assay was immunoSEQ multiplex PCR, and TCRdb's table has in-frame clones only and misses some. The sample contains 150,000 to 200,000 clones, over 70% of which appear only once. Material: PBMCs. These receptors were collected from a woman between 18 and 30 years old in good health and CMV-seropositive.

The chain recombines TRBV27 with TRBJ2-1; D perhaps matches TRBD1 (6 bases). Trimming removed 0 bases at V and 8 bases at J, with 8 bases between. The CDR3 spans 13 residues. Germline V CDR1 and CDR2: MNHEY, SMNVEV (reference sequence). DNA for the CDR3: TGTGCCAGCAGTTTATCAGCAGGGGATGAGCAGTTCTTC. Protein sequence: CASSLSAGDEQFF.

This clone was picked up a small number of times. The CDR3 sequence is CATSSVGRDEFF. The CDR3 DNA reads as TGTGCCACCAGCTCTGTGGGCAGGGATGAGTTCTTC. The rearrangement links TRBV15 to TRBJ2-1; weak D call: TRBD1 (5 bases). The CDR3 extends over 12 amino acids. Germline V lookup: CDR1 LNHNV, CDR2 YYDKDF (reference sequence). The ends were cut back, 5 bases at V and 14 bases at J, with 16 bases in the middle.

The chain's CDR3 is CASSLTGNEKLFF. In DNA form, the CDR3 reads TGTGCCAGCAGTCTGACTGGGAATGAAAAACTGTTTTTT. This chain links TRBV6-6 with TRBJ1-4; no reliable D call. The CDR3 has 13 residues. Trimming cost V 5 bases and J 5 bases, with 9 bases left between them. Germline-derived CDR1 and CDR2 are MNHNY and SVGAGI (reference sequence).

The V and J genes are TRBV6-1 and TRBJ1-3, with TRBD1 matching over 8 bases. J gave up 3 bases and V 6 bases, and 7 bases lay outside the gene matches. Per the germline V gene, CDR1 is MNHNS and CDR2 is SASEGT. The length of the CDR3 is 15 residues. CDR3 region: CASRPQGAYGNTIYF. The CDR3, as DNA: TGTGCCAGCAGGCCCCAGGGGGCCTATGGAAACACCATATATTTT.

The CDR3 bases are TGCGCCAGCAGCCAAGGTAGCTCTGGGGCCAACGTCCTGACTTTC. Amino acid sequence: CASSQGSSGANVLTF. The chain carries TRBV4-1 and TRBJ2-6; D is unresolved. V was trimmed by 1 base and J by 0 bases, leaving 4 bases between them. This CDR3 has 15 amino acids. Germline loops: CDR1 MGHRA, CDR2 YSYEKL.

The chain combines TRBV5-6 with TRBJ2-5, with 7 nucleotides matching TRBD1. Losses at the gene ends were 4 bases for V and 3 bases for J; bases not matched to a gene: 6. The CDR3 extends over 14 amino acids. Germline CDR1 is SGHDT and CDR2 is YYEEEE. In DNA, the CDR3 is TGTGCCAGCAGCCGTAGGGGGACAGAAGAGACCCAGTACTTC. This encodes CASSRRGTEETQYF.

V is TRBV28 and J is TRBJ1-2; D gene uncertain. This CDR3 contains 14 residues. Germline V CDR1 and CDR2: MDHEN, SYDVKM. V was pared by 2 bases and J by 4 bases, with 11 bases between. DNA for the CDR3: TGTGCCAGCAGTTTAGTAGGAGCTACCTATGGCTACACCTTC. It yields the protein CASSLVGATYGYTF.

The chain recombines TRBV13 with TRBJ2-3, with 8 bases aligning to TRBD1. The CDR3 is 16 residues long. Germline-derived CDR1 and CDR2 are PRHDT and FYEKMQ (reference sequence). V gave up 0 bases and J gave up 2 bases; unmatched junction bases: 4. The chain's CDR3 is CASSLGGTGLTDTQYF. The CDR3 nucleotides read TGTGCCAGCAGCTTAGGCGGGACAGGTCTCACAGATACGCAGTATTTT.

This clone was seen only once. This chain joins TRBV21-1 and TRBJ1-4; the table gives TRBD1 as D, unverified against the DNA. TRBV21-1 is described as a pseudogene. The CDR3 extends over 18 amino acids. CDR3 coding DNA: TGTGCCAGCAGCAAAGGGGACAGGGGACTTTCAGGGGATGAAAAACTGTTTTTT. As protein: CASSKGDRGLSGDEKLFF.

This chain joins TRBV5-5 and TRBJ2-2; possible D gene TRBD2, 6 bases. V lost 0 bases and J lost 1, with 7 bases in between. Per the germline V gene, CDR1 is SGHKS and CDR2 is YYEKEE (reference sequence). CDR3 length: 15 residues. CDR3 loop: CASSLGLGNTGELFF. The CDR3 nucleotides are TGTGCCAGCAGCTTGGGACTAGGGAACACCGGGGAGCTGTTTTTT.

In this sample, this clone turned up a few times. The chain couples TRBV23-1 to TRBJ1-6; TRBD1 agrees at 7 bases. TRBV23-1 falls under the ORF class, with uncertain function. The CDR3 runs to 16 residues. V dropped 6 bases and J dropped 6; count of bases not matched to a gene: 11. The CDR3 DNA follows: TGCGCCAGCAGACGACAGGGTTGGTGGGGTAATTCACCCCTCCACTTT. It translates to CASRRQGWWGNSPLHF.

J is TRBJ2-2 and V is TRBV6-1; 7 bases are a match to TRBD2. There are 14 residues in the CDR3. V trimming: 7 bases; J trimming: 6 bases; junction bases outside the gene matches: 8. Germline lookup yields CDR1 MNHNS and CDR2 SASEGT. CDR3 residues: CASTTTAGAGELFF. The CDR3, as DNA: TGTGCCAGCACCACAACCGCGGGGGCCGGGGAGCTGTTTTTT.

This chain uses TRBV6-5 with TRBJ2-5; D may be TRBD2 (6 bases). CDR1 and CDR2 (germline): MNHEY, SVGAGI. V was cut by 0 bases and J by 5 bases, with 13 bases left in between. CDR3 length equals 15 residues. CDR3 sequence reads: CASSYSLLARETQYF. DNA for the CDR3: TGTGCCAGCAGTTACTCCTTACTAGCTCGGGAGACCCAGTACTTC.

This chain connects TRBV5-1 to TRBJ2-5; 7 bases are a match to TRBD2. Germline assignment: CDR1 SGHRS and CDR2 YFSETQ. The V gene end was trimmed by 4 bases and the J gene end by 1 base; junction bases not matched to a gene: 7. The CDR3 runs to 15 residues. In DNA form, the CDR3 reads TGCGCCAGCAGCCCAGGCCTAGCGGTCCAAGAGACCCAGTACTTC. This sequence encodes CASSPGLAVQETQYF. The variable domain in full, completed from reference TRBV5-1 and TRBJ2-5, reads KAGVTQTPRYLIKTRGQQVTLSCSPISGHRSVSWYQQTPGQGLQFLFEYFSETQRNKGNFPGRFSGRQFSNSRSEMNVSTLELGDSALYLCASSPGLAVQETQYFGPGTRLLVL.